This T cell receptor (beta chain) was recorded in a study of T-cell reconstitution after alpha-beta-depleted transplantation in children. CDR3 size: 16 residues. Between the trimmed V and J ends, which lost 0 bases and 7 bases, there was a span of 16 bases. Germline CDR1 reads LNHNV; CDR2 reads YYDKDF (reference sequence). Researchers prepared the TCRbeta library using unique molecular identifiers, the study reports. TCRdb re-called the PCR reads with MiXCR, one entry per CDR3 protein. The table lists about 540,000 distinct CDR3 sequences, around 19% of them singletons. The sample consisted of PBMCs from the stem cell graft donor, taken from the stem cell graft. The sequence came from a human donor who donated a stem cell graft to a child with acute lymphoblastic leukemia. V is TRBV15 and J is TRBJ2-1; maybe TRBD1 (6 bases). CDR3 sequence reads: CATSRDRGGMRNEQFF. CDR3 DNA: TGTGCCACCAGCAGAGATAGAGGGGGTATGAGGAATGAGCAGTTCTTC.